What follows is one T cell receptor (beta chain) and its context. This specimen comes from a study of blood T cell repertoires in COVID-19. Study details: Samples taken during acute and convalescent COVID-19 were collected in the United States, Italy and Spain.

V lost 7 bases and J lost 4, with 11 bases in between. The CDR3 is made up of 14 amino acids. Germline CDR1 reads SEHNR; CDR2 reads FQNEAQ (reference sequence). Some clones are missing from TCRdb's copy, which holds only in-frame ones; the method was immunoSEQ multiplex PCR. The sample consists of more than 80,000 clones, 90% of them appearing once. The sequence derives from a man aged 18 to 30 with COVID-19, enrolled during active disease. The specimen was peripheral blood. The chain links TRBV7-9 to TRBJ2-6; TRBD1 is a possible D gene (5 bases). This chain's CDR3 is CASTRGAGANVLTF. CDR3 coding DNA: TGTGCCAGCACTAGGGGCGCCGGGGCCAACGTCCTGACTTTC.